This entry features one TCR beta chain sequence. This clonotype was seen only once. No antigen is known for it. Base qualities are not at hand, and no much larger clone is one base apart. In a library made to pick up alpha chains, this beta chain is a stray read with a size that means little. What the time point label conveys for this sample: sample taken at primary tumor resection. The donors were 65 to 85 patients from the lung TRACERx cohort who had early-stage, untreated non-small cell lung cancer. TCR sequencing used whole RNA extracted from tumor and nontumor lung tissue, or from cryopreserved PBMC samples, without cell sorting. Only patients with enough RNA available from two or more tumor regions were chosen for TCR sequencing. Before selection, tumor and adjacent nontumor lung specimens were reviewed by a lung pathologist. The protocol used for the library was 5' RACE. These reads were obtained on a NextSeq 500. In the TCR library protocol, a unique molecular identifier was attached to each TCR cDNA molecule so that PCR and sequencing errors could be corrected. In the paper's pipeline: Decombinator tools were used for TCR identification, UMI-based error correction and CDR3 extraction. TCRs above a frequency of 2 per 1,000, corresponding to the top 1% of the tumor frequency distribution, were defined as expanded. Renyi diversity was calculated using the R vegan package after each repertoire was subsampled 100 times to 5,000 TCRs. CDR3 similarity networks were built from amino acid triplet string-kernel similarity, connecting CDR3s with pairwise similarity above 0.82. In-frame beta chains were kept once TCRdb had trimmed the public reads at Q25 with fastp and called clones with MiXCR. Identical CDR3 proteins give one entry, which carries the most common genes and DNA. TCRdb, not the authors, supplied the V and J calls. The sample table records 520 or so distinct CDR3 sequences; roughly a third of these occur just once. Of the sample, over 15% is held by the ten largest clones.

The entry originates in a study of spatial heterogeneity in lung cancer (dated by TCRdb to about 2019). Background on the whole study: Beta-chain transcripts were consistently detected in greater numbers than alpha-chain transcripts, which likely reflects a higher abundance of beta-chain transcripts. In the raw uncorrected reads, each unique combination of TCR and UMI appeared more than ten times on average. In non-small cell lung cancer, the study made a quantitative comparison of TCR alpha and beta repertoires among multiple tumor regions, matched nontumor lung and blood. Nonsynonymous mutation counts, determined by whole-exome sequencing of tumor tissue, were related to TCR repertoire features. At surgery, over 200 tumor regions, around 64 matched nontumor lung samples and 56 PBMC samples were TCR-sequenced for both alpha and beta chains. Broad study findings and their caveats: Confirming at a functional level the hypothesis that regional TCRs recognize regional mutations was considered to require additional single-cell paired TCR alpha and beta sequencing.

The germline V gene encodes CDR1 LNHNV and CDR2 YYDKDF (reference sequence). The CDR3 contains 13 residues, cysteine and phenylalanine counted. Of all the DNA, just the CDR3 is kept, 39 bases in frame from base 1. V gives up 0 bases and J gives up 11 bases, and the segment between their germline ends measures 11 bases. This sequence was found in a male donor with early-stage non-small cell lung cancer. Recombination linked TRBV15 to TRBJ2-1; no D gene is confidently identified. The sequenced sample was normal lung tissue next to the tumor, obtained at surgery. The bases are TGTGCCACCAGCAGAGATTCAGCCGGAAAGCAGTTCTTC. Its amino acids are CATSRDSAGKQFF.